This passage covers 8 T cell receptor beta chains from one sample sequenced in a study of T cell responses to AZD1222 COVID-19 vaccine. This table comes from immunoSEQ multiplex PCR, and its TCRdb copy is limited to in-frame clones, with some not included. The sample has 130,000 or so clones, 80% to 90% seen once. The sample consisted of peripheral blood, taken on day 0 of AZD1222 vaccination. The origin of the receptors is an adult in good health.

This chain connects TRBV7-9 to TRBJ2-7; 8 nucleotides align to TRBD1. The V and J ends lost 2 bases and 2 bases, in that order; junction bases with no gene match: 5. Germline CDR1 and CDR2: SEHNR and FQNEAQ (reference sequence). This CDR3 contains 15 residues. Written as DNA, the CDR3 is TGTGCCAGCAGCTTACCCTCACAGGGGGCCTACGAGCAGTACTTC. This gives the protein CASSLPSQGAYEQYF.

The CDR3 loop is CASSQRGGDTQYF. The CDR3 bases are TGTGCCAGTTCCCAGCGGGGGGGAGATACGCAGTATTTT. V usage is TRBV19 and J usage is TRBJ2-3, with 10 bases lining up with TRBD2. V gave up 8 bases and J gave up 5 bases; unmatched junction bases: 4. The germline gives CDR1 LNHDA, CDR2 SQIVND (reference sequence). This CDR3 is 13 amino acids long.

The chain joins TRBV7-2 to TRBJ1-1; a possible D gene is TRBD1 (5 bases). Trimming shortened V by 3 bases and J by 3 bases, and 11 bases separated the two germline ends. CDR1 and CDR2 (germline): SGHTA, FQGNSA. The CDR3 length is 14 residues. CDR3 sequence: CASSLGTPYTEAFF. CDR3 in DNA: TGTGCCAGCAGCTTGGGGACGCCTTACACTGAAGCTTTCTTT.

The rearrangement links TRBV2 to TRBJ2-2; 9 bases map to TRBD2. CDR1 SNHLY and CDR2 FYNNEI come from the germline V gene. The CDR3 is made up of 21 amino acids. Germline trimming cut 2 bases from V and 3 bases from J; bases unmatched to any gene: 19. The CDR3 reads CASSERNRRWTSDQYTGELFF. For the CDR3, the DNA is TGTGCCAGCAGTGAACGTAACCGCCGATGGACTAGCGATCAGTACACCGGGGAGCTGTTTTTT.

The chain carries TRBV5-6 and TRBJ2-6; 7 bases align to TRBD1. The CDR3 length is 16 residues. V was pared by 0 bases and J by 4 bases, with 4 bases of the junction left unmatched. CDR1 and CDR2 (germline): SGHDT, YYEEEE. The chain's CDR3 is CASSLEGAPGANVLTF. The DNA of the CDR3 is TGTGCCAGCAGCTTGGAGGGGGCGCCCGGGGCCAACGTCCTGACTTTC.

The CDR3 nucleotides are TGTGCCAGCAGAGCGGGACAGGGGAGCAATCAGCCCCAGCATTTT. This encodes CASRAGQGSNQPQHF. The chain uses TRBV2 and TRBJ1-5, with 10 bases that match TRBD1. The CDR3 covers 15 residues. V was pared by 6 bases and J by 1 base, with 3 bases of the junction left unmatched. Germline V lookup: CDR1 SNHLY, CDR2 FYNNEI.

The chain joins TRBV7-8 to TRBJ2-7; weak D call: TRBD2 (6 bases). CDR1 is SGHVS, CDR2 FQNEAQ, per germline. The CDR3 spans 15 residues. Between the trimmed V and J ends, which lost 4 bases and 5 bases, there was a span of 18 bases. This CDR3 reads CASSSERLEGNEQYF. CDR3 nucleotide sequence: TGTGCCAGCAGCTCCGAGAGATTGGAGGGAAACGAGCAGTACTTC.

This rearrangement joins TRBV30 to TRBJ2-7; unclear D gene. The V end was cut by 3 bases, the J end by 6 bases, with 9 bases between. Germline assignment: CDR1 GTSNPN and CDR2 SVGIG (reference sequence). There are 11 residues in the CDR3. For the CDR3, the DNA is TGTGCCTGGAGCGAGAGGAGCGAGCAGTACTTC. It codes for CAWSERSEQYF. The entire variable domain, with the rest obtained from reference TRBV30 and TRBJ2-7, is as follows: SQTIHQWPATLVQPVGSPLSLECTVEGTSNPNLYWYRQAAGRGLQLLFYSVGIGQISSEVPQNLSASRPQDRQFILSSKKLLLSDSGFYLCAWSERSEQYFGPGTRLTVT.